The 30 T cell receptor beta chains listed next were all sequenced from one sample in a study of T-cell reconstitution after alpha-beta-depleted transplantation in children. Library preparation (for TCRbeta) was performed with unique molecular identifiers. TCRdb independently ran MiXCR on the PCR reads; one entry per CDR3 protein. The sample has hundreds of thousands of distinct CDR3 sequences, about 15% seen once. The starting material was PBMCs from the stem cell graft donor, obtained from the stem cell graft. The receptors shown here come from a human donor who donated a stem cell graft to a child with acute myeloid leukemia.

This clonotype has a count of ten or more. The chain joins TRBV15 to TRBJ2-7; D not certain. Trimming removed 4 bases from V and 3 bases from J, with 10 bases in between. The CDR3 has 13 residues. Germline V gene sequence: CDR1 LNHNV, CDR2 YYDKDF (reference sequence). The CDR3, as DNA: TGTGCCACCAGCACCCTTGTGGGCTACGAGCAGTACTTC. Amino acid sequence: CATSTLVGYEQYF.

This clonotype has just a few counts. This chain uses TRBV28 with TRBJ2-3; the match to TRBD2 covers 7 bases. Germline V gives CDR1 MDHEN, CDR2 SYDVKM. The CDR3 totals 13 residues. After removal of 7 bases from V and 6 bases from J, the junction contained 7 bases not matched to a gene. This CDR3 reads CASNPGGRDTQYF. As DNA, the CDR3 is TGTGCCAGCAATCCCGGGGGGAGGGATACGCAGTATTTT. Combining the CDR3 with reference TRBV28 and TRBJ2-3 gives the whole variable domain DVKVTQSSRYLVKRTGEKVFLECVQDMDHENMFWYRQDPGLGLRLIYFSYDVKMKEKGDIPEGYSVSREKKERFSLILESASTNQTSMYLCASNPGGRDTQYFGPGTRLTVL.

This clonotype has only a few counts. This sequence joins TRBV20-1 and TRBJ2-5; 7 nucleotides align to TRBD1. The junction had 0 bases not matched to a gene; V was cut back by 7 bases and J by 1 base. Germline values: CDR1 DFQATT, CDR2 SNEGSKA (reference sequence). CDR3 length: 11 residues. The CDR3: CSGQGQETQYF. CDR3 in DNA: TGCAGTGGACAGGGCCAAGAGACCCAGTACTTC.

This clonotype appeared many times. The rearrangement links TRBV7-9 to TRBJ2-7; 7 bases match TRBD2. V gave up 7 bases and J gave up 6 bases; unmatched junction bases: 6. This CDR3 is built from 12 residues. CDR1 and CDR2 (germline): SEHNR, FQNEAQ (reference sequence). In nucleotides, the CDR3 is TGTGCCAGCATCACGAGGGAGGGCGAGCAGTACTTC. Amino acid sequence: CASITREGEQYF.

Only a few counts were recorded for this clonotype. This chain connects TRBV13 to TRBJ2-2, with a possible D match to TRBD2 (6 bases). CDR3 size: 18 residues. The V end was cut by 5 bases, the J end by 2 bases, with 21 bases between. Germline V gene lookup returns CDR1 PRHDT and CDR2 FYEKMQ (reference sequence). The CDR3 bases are TGTGCCAGCAGCGGTCCAAAGGGACTTGCCCTAAACACCGGGGAGCTGTTTTTT. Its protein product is CASSGPKGLALNTGELFF.

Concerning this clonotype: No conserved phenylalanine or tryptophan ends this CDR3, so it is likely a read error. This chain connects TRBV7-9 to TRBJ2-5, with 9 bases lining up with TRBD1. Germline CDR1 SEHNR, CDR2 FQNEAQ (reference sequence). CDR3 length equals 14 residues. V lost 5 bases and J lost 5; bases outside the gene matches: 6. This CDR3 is CASSPRTGEETQYC. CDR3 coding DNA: TGTGCCAGCAGCCCGAGGACAGGGGAGGAGACCCAGTACTGC.

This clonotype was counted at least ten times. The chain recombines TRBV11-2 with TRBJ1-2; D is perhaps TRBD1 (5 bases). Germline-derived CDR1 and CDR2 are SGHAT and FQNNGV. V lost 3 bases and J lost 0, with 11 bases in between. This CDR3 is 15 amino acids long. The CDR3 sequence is CASSLEGAANYGYTF. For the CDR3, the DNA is TGTGCCAGCAGCTTGGAAGGGGCAGCTAACTATGGCTACACCTTC.

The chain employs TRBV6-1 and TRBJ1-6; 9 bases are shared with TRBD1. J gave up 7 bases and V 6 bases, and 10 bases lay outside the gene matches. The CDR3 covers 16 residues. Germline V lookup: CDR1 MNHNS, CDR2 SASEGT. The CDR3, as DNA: TGTGCCAGCAGGGAACCACTGGGACAGGGAAATTCACCCCTCCACTTT. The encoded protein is CASREPLGQGNSPLHF.

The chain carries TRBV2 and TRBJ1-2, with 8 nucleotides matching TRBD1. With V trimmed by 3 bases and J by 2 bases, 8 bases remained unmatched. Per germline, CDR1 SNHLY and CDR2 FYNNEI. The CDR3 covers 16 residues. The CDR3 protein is CASSDRGQGRNYGYTF. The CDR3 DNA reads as TGTGCCAGCAGTGATAGAGGACAGGGCCGGAACTATGGCTACACCTTC.

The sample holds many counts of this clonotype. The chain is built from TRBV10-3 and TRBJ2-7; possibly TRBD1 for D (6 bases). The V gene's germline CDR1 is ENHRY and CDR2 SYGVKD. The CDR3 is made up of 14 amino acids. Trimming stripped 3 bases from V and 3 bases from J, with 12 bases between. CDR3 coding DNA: TGTGCCATCAGTGAAGGGTACAGGGACTACGAGCAGTACTTC. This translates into CAISEGYRDYEQYF.

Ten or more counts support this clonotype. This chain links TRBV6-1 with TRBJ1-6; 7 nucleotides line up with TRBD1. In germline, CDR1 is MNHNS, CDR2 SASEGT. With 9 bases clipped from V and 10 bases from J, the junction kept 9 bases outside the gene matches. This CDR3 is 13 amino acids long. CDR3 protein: CASRYRGCSPLHF. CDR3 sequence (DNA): TGTGCCAGTCGCTACAGGGGTTGCTCACCCCTCCACTTT.

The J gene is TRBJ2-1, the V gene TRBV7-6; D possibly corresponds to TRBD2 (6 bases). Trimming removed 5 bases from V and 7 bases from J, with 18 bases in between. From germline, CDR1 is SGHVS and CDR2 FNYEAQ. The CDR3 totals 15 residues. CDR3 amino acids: CASSPGHLLANEQFF. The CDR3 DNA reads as TGTGCCAGCAGCCCCGGCCACCTACTAGCAAATGAGCAGTTCTTC.

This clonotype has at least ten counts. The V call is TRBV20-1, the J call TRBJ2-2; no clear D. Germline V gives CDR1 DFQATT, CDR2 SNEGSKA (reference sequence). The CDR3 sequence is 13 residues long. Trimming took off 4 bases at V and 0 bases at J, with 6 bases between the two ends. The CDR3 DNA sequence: TGCAGTGCTACTGGGGCGAACACCGGGGAGCTGTTTTTT. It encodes CSATGANTGELFF.

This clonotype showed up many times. This CDR3 is CSARGRGSLEGYTF. The CDR3, as DNA: TGCAGTGCTCGGGGGAGGGGGAGTCTCGAGGGCTACACCTTC. This chain uses TRBV20-1 with TRBJ1-2; possibly TRBD1 for D (6 bases). Deletions cut 5 bases from V and 8 bases from J, with 21 bases between. Germline V gene sequence: CDR1 DFQATT, CDR2 SNEGSKA (reference sequence). The CDR3 is 14 residues long.

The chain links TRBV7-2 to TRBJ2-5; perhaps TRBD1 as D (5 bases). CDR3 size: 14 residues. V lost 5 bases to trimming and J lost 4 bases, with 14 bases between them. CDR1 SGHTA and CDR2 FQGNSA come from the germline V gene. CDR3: CASSQGPRPETQYF. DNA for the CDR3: TGTGCCAGCAGCCAGGGTCCCCGGCCAGAGACCCAGTACTTC.

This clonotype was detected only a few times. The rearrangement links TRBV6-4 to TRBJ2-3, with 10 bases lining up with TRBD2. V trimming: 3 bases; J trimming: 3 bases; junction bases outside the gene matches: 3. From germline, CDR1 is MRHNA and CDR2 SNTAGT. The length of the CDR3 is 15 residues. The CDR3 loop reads CASSESLAGTDTQYF. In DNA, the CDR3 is TGTGCCAGCAGTGAATCACTAGCGGGGACAGATACGCAGTATTTT.

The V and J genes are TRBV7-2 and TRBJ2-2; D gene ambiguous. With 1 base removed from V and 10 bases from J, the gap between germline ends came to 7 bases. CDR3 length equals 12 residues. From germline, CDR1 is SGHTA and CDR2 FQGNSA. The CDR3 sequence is CASSLGLQELFF. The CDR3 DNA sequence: TGTGCCAGCAGCTTAGGACTTCAGGAGCTGTTTTTT.

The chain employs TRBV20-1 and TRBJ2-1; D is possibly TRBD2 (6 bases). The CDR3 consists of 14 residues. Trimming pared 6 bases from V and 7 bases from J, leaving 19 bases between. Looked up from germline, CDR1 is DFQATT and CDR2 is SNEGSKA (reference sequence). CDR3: CSAGSVGGVNEQFF. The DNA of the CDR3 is TGCAGTGCCGGGTCGGTAGGAGGGGTGAATGAGCAGTTCTTC.

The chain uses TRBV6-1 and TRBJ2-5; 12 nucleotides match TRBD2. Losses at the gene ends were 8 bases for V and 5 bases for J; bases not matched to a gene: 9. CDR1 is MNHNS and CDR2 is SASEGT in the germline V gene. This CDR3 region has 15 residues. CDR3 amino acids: CASRLAGALTETQYF. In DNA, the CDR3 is TGTGCCAGCCGACTAGCGGGGGCCCTCACGGAGACCCAGTACTTC.

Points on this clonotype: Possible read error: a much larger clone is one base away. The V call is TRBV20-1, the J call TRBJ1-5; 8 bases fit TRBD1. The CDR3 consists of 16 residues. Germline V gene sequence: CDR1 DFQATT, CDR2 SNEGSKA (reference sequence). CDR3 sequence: CCARETTGARNQPQHF. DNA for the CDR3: TGCTGTGCTAGGGAAACGACAGGGGCCAGGAATCAGCCCCAGCATTTT.

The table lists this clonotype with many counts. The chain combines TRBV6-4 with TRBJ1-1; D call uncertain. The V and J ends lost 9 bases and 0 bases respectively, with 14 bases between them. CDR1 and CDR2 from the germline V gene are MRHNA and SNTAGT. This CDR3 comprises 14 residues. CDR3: CARWPGILNTEAFF. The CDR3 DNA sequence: TGTGCCAGATGGCCGGGGATCTTGAACACTGAAGCTTTCTTT.

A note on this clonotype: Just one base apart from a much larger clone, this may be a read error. Here the CDR3 reads CSALPTGLARSNEQFF. CDR3 nucleotides: TGCAGTGCCCTCCCGACGGGACTAGCGCGGTCCAATGAGCAGTTCTTC. V is TRBV20-1 and J is TRBJ2-1; TRBD2 agrees at 10 bases. This CDR3 has 16 residues. Germline V gene sequence: CDR1 DFQATT, CDR2 SNEGSKA (reference sequence). J gave up 6 bases and V 6 bases, and 14 bases lay outside the gene matches.

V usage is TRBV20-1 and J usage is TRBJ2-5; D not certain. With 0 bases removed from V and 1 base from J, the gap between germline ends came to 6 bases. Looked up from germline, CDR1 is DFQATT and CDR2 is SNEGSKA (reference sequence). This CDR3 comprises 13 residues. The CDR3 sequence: CSAREVCQETQYF. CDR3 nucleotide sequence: TGCAGTGCTAGAGAAGTGTGCCAAGAGACCCAGTACTTC.

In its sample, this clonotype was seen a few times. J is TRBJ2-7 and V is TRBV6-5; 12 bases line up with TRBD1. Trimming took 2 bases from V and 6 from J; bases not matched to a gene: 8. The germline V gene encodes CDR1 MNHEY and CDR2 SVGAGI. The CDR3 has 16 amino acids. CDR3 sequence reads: CASSYPPPGQGAEQYF. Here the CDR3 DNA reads TGTGCCAGCAGTTACCCTCCCCCGGGACAGGGGGCCGAGCAGTACTTC.

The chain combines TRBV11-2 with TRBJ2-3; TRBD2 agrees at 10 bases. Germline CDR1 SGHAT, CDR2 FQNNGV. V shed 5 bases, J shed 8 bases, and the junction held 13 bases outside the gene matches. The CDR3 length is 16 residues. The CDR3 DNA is TGTGCCAGCAGCATAACTAGCGGGGAAGCGTTGGGTACGCAGTATTTT. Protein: CASSITSGEALGTQYF.

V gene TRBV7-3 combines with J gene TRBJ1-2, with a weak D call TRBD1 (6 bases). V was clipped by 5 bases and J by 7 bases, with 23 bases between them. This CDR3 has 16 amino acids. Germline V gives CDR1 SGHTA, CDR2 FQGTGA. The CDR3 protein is CASSPTGGEMDFGYTF. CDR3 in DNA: TGTGCCAGCAGCCCGACAGGCGGCGAGATGGATTTTGGCTACACCTTC.

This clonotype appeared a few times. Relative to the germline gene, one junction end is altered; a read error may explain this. This CDR3 reads CASSLSGGEPGDF. The CDR3 DNA reads TGCGCCAGCAGCTTGTCAGGGGGCGAACCCGGGGACTTC. The V call is TRBV5-1, the J call TRBJ2-4; 8 bases fit TRBD1. The CDR3 is made up of 13 amino acids. The V gene's germline CDR1 is SGHRS and CDR2 YFSETQ.

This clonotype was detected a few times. CDR3 amino acids: CASTPGLYGYTF. CDR3 nucleotides: TGTGCCAGCACCCCTGGCCTCTATGGCTACACCTTC. This chain connects TRBV12-3 or TRBV12-4 to TRBJ1-2; no reliable D call. This CDR3 contains 12 residues. V dropped 7 bases and J dropped 4 bases, with 10 bases sitting between them.

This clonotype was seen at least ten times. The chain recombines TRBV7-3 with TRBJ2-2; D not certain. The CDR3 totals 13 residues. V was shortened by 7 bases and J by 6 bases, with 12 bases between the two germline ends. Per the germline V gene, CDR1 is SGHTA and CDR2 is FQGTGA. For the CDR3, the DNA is TGTGCCAGCACCTCAGAGGTATCCGGGGAGCTGTTTTTT. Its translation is CASTSEVSGELFF. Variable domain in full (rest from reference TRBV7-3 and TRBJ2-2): GAGVSQTPSNKVTEKGKYVELRCDPISGHTALYWYRQSLGQGPEFLIYFQGTGAADDSGLPNDRFFAVRPEGSVSTLKIQRTERGDSAVYLCASTSEVSGELFFGEGSRLTVL.

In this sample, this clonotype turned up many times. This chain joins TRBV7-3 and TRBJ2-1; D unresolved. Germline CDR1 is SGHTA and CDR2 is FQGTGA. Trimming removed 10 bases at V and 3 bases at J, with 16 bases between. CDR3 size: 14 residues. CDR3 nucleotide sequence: TGTGCCACCAAAGGAGACACACACTACAATGAGCAGTTCTTC. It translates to CATKGDTHYNEQFF.